This T cell receptor (beta chain) was recorded in a study of T cell responses to AZD1222 COVID-19 vaccine. Study-level points and caveats: Donor demographics were predominantly white British with a female majority; clonal diversity may be underestimated.

About this clone: The antigen is not known.

The method was immunoSEQ multiplex PCR; TCRdb's version includes in-frame clones alone and lacks a portion of them. The data contain approximately 110,000 clones, roughly 87% of them singletons. Trimming took 4 bases from V and 15 from J, leaving 11 bases between them. CDR3 length: 11 residues. CDR1 and CDR2 (germline): SGHDT, YYEEEE. The sample consisted of peripheral blood, taken on day 0 of AZD1222 vaccination. This clonotype was sampled from an adult in good health. This rearrangement joins TRBV5-6 to TRBJ2-6, with no clear D. The CDR3 loop reads CASSADRALTF. The CDR3 region has the DNA TGTGCCAGCAGCGCAGACCGGGCCCTGACTTTC.